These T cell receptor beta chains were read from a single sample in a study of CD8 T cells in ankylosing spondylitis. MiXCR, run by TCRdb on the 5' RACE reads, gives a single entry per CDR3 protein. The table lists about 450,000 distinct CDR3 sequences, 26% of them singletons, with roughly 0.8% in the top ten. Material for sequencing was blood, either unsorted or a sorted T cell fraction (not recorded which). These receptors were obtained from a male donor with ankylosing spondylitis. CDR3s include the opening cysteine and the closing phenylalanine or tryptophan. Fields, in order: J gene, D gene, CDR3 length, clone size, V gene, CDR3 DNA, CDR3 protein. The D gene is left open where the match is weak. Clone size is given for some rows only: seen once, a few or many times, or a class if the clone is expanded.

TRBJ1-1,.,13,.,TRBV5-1,TGCGCCAGCAGCATTCGGCTGAACACTGAAGCTTTCTTT,CASSIRLNTEAFF
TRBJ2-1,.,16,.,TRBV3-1,TGTGCCAGCAGCCTTCTGTCCCTCGGCTCCTACAATGAGCAGTTCTTC,CASSLLSLGSYNEQFF
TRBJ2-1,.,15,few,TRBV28,TGTGCCAGCAGGACCTCTAGTATAGTCTCGAATGAGCAGTTCTTC,CASRTSSIVSNEQFF
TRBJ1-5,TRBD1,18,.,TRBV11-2,TGTGCCAGCAGCCTGCGGGACAGCCTCATTTATAGCAATCAGCCCCAGCATTTT,CASSLRDSLIYSNQPQHF
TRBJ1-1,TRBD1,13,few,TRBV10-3,TGTGCCATCAGTGACAGGGGGGCGGCTGAAGCTTTCTTT,CAISDRGAAEAFF
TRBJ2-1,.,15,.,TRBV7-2,TGTGCCAGCAGCCTCGTAATGGCCCTTTACAATGAGCAGTTCTTC,CASSLVMALYNEQFF
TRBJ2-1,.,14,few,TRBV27,TGTGCCAGCAGATCTAGCGCGTCCTACAATGAGCAGTTCTTC,CASRSSASYNEQFF
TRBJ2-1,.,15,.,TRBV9,TGTGCCAGCAGCGTAGCTGGGGACCACTACAATGAGCAGTTCTTC,CASSVAGDHYNEQFF
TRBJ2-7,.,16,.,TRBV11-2,TGTGCCAGCACCTACGGCGGGGTCTTACCCGCCTACGAGCAGTACTTC,CASTYGGVLPAYEQYF
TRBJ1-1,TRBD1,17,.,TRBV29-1,TGCAGCGCCCAAATCTGGACAGGGGGTCTCTTCGGAACTGAAGCTTTCTTT,CSAQIWTGGLFGTEAFF
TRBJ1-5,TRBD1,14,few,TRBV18,TGTGCCAGCTCCCACCGGGACAGGGATCAGCCCCAGCATTTT,CASSHRDRDQPQHF
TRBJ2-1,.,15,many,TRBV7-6,TGTGCCAGCAGCTTAGCTGGGATCTCCTACAATGAGCAGTTCTTC,CASSLAGISYNEQFF
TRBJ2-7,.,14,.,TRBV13,TGTGCCAGCAGCTTAGTGGGGTTGGCCTACGAGCAGTACTTC,CASSLVGLAYEQYF
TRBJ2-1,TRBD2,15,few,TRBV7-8,TGTGCCAGCAGCCCTCGTGTAGCGGGAGAACATGAGCAGTTCTTC,CASSPRVAGEHEQFF
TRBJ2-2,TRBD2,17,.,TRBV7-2,TGTGCCAGCAGCCCCCGACTAGCGGGAGTCCCCACCGGGGAGCTGTTTTTT,CASSPRLAGVPTGELFF
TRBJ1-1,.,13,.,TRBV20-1,TGCAGTGCGCATGTGGGGGCAGGCGCTGAAGCTTTCTTT,CSAHVGAGAEAFF